The 16 T cell receptor beta chains given below trace back to one sample, sequenced in a study of T cell repertoires in cytomegalovirus infection. From the reads, TCRdb called clonotypes with MiXCR, one entry per CDR3 protein. The sample carries around 740,000 distinct CDR3 sequences, roughly 36% recorded once. The sample comprised PBMCs. All receptors derive from a human donor in good health (CMV status not recorded). Some clones in this sample may be carry-over from other donors' samples.

This clonotype appeared a few times. This rearrangement joins TRBV7-2 to TRBJ1-1, with unresolved D. The V gene's germline CDR1 is SGHTA and CDR2 FQGNSA. The CDR3 spans 14 residues. The V and J ends lost 0 bases and 5 bases respectively, with 10 bases between them. The CDR3 DNA is TGTGCCAGCAGCTTAGCCCGGCAGCATACTGAAGCTTTCTTT. It codes for CASSLARQHTEAFF.

On this clonotype itself: With a much larger clone just one base away, this may be a read error. Here the CDR3 omits its conserved ending phenylalanine or tryptophan, so a read error is the likely source. The V gene is TRBV11-2, the J gene TRBJ2-7; TRBD2 might be the D (7 bases). Germline V gene sequence: CDR1 SGHAT, CDR2 FQNNGV. Trimming shortened V by 5 bases and J by 4 bases, and 21 bases separated the two germline ends. The length of the CDR3 is 16 residues. The chain's CDR3 is CASSIRSGGIRYEQYL. CDR3 in DNA: TGTGCCAGCAGCATCAGGTCGGGGGGCATTCGGTACGAGCAGTACTTA.

The V and J genes are TRBV14 and TRBJ2-1, with 9 bases that match TRBD1. V was clipped by 3 bases and J by 7 bases; unmatched bases: 7. The CDR3 length is 15 residues. Germline CDR1 reads SGHDN; CDR2 reads FVKESK. The CDR3 here is CASSHGGQGWNEQFF. In nucleotides, the CDR3 is TGTGCCAGCAGCCACGGGGGACAGGGCTGGAATGAGCAGTTCTTC.

This sequence joins TRBV7-2 and TRBJ2-7; weak D call: TRBD2 (5 bases). CDR1 SGHTA and CDR2 FQGNSA come from the germline V gene. V gave up 8 bases and J gave up 5 bases, with 19 bases separating them. CDR3 length: 14 amino acids. This chain's CDR3 is CASVPGSSRNEQYF. In DNA, the CDR3 is TGTGCCAGCGTCCCGGGATCTAGCAGGAACGAGCAGTACTTC. Full variable domain (rest looked up from reference TRBV7-2 and TRBJ2-7): GAGVSQSPSNKVTEKGKDVELRCDPISGHTALYWYRQSLGQGLEFLIYFQGNSAPDKSGLPSDRFSAERTGGSVSTLTIQRTQQEDSAVYLCASVPGSSRNEQYFGPGTRLTVT.

There are a few counts of this clonotype. The genes are TRBV10-2 and TRBJ2-1; 14 nucleotides agree with TRBD2. CDR3 size: 14 residues. Germline V gene sequence: CDR1 WSHSY, CDR2 SAAADI. Losses at the gene ends were 6 bases for V and 14 bases for J; bases not matched to a gene: 9. CDR3 sequence reads: CASRKGLAGEGKFF. As DNA, the CDR3 is TGCGCCAGCAGAAAGGGACTAGCGGGGGAGGGGAAGTTCTTC.

The gene calls are TRBV28 and TRBJ1-1, with TRBD1 matching 12 bases. V dropped 0 bases and J dropped 5; count of bases not matched to a gene: 4. The CDR3 spans 16 residues. Germline assignment: CDR1 MDHEN and CDR2 SYDVKM. The CDR3 here is CASSLWGQGARTEAFF. As DNA, the CDR3 is TGTGCCAGCAGTTTATGGGGACAGGGGGCGCGGACTGAAGCTTTCTTT.

The sample holds many counts of this clonotype. The chain recombines TRBV7-2 with TRBJ2-4; 7 bases line up with TRBD1. Losses at the gene ends were 5 bases for V and 0 bases for J; bases not matched to a gene: 16. In germline, CDR1 is SGHTA, CDR2 FQGNSA. The CDR3 loop spans 19 amino acids. The DNA of the CDR3 is TGTGCCAGCAGCAAATCGGACAGGCTGAAGTCAATAGCCAAAAACATTCAGTACTTC. It is translated as CASSKSDRLKSIAKNIQYF.

The chain combines TRBV7-2 with TRBJ1-6; TRBD1 agrees at 7 bases. CDR1 and CDR2 from the germline V gene are SGHTA and FQGNSA. After removal of 3 bases from V and 6 bases from J, the junction contained 5 bases not matched to a gene. The CDR3 totals 15 residues. The CDR3 sequence: CASSLGTATNSPLHF. The CDR3 DNA is TGTGCCAGCAGCTTGGGGACAGCTACTAATTCACCCCTCCACTTT.

The chain carries TRBV19 and TRBJ1-2, with D possibly TRBD1 on 6 matching bases. Germline CDR1 is LNHDA and CDR2 is SQIVND (reference sequence). This CDR3 is 13 amino acids long. The V and J ends lost 3 bases and 5 bases respectively, with 10 bases between them. Here the CDR3 DNA reads TGTGCCAGTAGTATTGGACAGCAGTATGGCTACACCTTC. It is translated as CASSIGQQYGYTF.

In this sample, this clonotype turned up a few times. The gene calls are TRBV30 and TRBJ1-1, with D hard to call. The CDR3 sequence is 11 residues long. V shed 5 bases and J shed 5 bases, with 9 bases lying between them. Germline CDR1 reads GTSNPN; CDR2 reads SVGIG (reference sequence). CDR3 nucleotide sequence: TGTGCCTGGGTCCGTCTGACTGAAGCTTTCTTT. It is translated as CAWVRLTEAFF.

The chain couples TRBV19 to TRBJ2-2; tentatively, D is TRBD2 (6 bases). The CDR3 sequence is 15 residues long. Trimming left V 6 bases short and J 1 base short, with 12 bases between. CDR1 LNHDA and CDR2 SQIVND come from the germline V gene (reference sequence). The CDR3 is CASRVGTLNTGELFF. The CDR3 DNA reads TGTGCCAGTAGGGTCGGGACTCTGAACACCGGGGAGCTGTTTTTT.

This clonotype has more than one count but fewer than ten. V and J are TRBV11-2 and TRBJ2-4; weak D call: TRBD1 (5 bases). CDR3 size: 18 residues. CDR1 is SGHAT and CDR2 is FQNNGV in the germline V gene. With 4 bases removed from V and 0 bases from J, the gap between germline ends came to 19 bases. The CDR3 DNA is TGTGCCAGCAGCTCCCAGGGTTATGCGGATATAGCCAAAAACATTCAGTACTTC. Its protein is CASSSQGYADIAKNIQYF. The complete variable domain, with remaining parts taken from reference TRBV11-2 and TRBJ2-4, reads EAGVAQSPRYKIIEKRQSVAFWCNPISGHATLYWYQQILGQGPKLLIQFQNNGVVDDSQLPKDRFSAERLKGVDSTLKIQPAKLEDSAVYLCASSSQGYADIAKNIQYFGAGTRLSVL.

This clonotype occurred many times. The V and J genes are TRBV7-9 and TRBJ1-1; 7 bases match TRBD1. The germline CDR1 and CDR2 sequences are SEHNR and FQNEAQ (reference sequence). J gave up 0 bases and V 7 bases, and 11 bases lay outside the gene matches. This CDR3 has 16 amino acids. The CDR3 nucleotides are TGTGCCAGCAATAGTCCCCCGGGACAGATGAACACTGAAGCTTTCTTT. Its protein product is CASNSPPGQMNTEAFF.

V usage is TRBV13 and J usage is TRBJ2-3, with no clear D. V shed 2 bases and J shed 4 bases, with 10 bases lying between them. The CDR3 spans 14 residues. Germline loops: CDR1 PRHDT, CDR2 FYEKMQ (reference sequence). In DNA form, the CDR3 reads TGTGCCAGCAGCTTACACGTCGTCGCAGATACGCAGTATTTT. It encodes CASSLHVVADTQYF.

The genes are TRBV28 and TRBJ2-7, with D possibly matching TRBD1 (6 bases). CDR1 and CDR2 (germline): MDHEN, SYDVKM. The CDR3 covers 12 residues. V lost 4 bases to trimming and J lost 3 bases, with 7 bases between them. The CDR3 bases are TGTGCCAGCAGTTACAGGGTCTACGAGCAGTACTTC. It codes for CASSYRVYEQYF.

Only a few counts were recorded for this clonotype. An end of the junction differs from the germline gene, which may be a read error. The chain joins TRBV7-7 to TRBJ2-3, with unresolved D. The CDR3 covers 13 residues. Germline V gene data show CDR1 as SSHAT and CDR2 as FNYEAQ (reference sequence). The CDR3: CASSLFVTDTQYF. The CDR3 DNA follows: TGTGCTAGCAGCTTATTTGTCACAGATACGCAGTATTTT.